These T cell receptor beta chains were read from a single sample in a study of T cells in Graves' hyperthyroidism and ophthalmopathy. From the multiplex PCR reads, TCRdb called clonotypes with MiXCR, one entry per CDR3 protein. The table has about 380,000 distinct CDR3 sequences, less than 20% seen once. Source material: blood. These TCRs come from a man aged 18 to 30 with Graves' ophthalmopathy. CDR3s include the opening cysteine and the closing phenylalanine or tryptophan. The D gene is left open where the match is weak. Clone size, where shown, is once, few, many, or a class for clones that have expanded.

>TRBJ2-3|TRBD2|many|TRBV7-2
TGTGCCAGCAGCTCCAGGGTTCTAGCGGGGGGGTCAACAGATACGCAGTATTTT
CASSSRVLAGGSTDTQYF
>TRBJ2-5|TRBD2|many|TRBV27
TGTGCCAGCCGACCCCTTGGAGAGCGGGGGCACACCCGGTTAGAGACCCAGTACTTC
CASRPLGERGHTRLETQYF
>TRBJ2-1|TRBD2|once|TRBV5-8
TGTGCCAGCAGCTTGGGCCCCCTTTTGCGGGGGGGCCCGAATGAGCAGTTCTTC
CASSLGPLLRGGPNEQFF
>TRBJ2-7|.|.|TRBV10-3
TGTGCCATCAGTGAGCCGCCTTCCTACGAGCAGTACTTC
CAISEPPSYEQYF
>TRBJ1-6|.|many|TRBV2
TGTGCCAGCAGCGTCGCAGGGTTAGGTAATTCACCCCTCCACTTT
CASSVAGLGNSPLHF
>TRBJ1-1|.|many|TRBV3-1
TGTGCCAGCAGCGTCGGGTCCTGGGCTGAAGCTTTCTTT
CASSVGSWAEAFF
>TRBJ1-6|.|many|TRBV6-1
TGTGCCAGCAGTGAAATTGGCCTTCTGAATTCACCCCTCCACTTT
CASSEIGLLNSPLHF
>TRBJ1-2|TRBD1|many|TRBV3-1
TGTGCCAGCAGACAGACAGGGGGTGGCTACACCTTC
CASRQTGGGYTF
>TRBJ2-7|.|few|TRBV4-1
TGCGCCAGCAGCCAAGGCCCCGGGACCTCTGGTGGCGAGCAGTACTTC
CASSQGPGTSGGEQYF
>TRBJ1-6|TRBD1|.|TRBV7-9
TGTGCCAGCAGCACAGGGGTGGGCTCACCCCTCCACTTT
CASSTGVGSPLHF
>TRBJ2-5|.|few|TRBV20-1
TGCAGTGCTAGAGGCGGAGGAAGGGAGACCCAGTACTTC
CSARGGGRETQYF
>TRBJ2-5|.|few|TRBV14
TGTGCCAGCAGCCATGAAGCCGGGACACCACAAGAGACCCAGTACTTC
CASSHEAGTPQETQYF
>TRBJ1-4|.|many|TRBV2
TGTGCCAGCAACACACCGGGGAGATCTACAACTAATGAAAAACTGTTTTTT
CASNTPGRSTTNEKLFF
>TRBJ2-7|TRBD1|many|TRBV20-1
TGCAGTGCCGCCGGGACAGCCTACGAGCAGTACTTC
CSAAGTAYEQYF
>TRBJ2-1|TRBD2|.|TRBV27
TGTGCCAGCAGTTCCCCGCGACTAGCGGGTGGTCGGCGGCAGTTCTTC
CASSSPRLAGGRRQFF
>TRBJ2-7|.|many|TRBV7-9
TGTGCCAGCAGGGGAAGGGAATTAGAGCAGTACTTC
CASRGRELEQYF
>TRBJ1-2|.|few|TRBV27
TGTGCCAGCAGTTTATCGGTGCGCCTGGATAATGGCTACACCTTC
CASSLSVRLDNGYTF
>TRBJ2-3|.|.|TRBV6-1
TGTGCCAGCAGTGAAGTTGGCGGGATGCTACAGACAGATACGCAGTATTTT
CASSEVGGMLQTDTQYF
>TRBJ2-3|TRBD2|many|TRBV12-3/TRBV12-4
TGTGCCAGCAGTTCCGGACTAGCGGGGGCCCGAGCAACTACAGATACGCAGTATTTT
CASSSGLAGARATTDTQYF
>TRBJ1-1|TRBD1|many|TRBV12-3/TRBV12-4
TGTGCCAGCACCAGGGACAGGGGAAGAACTGAAGCTTTCTTT
CASTRDRGRTEAFF
>TRBJ1-6|.|few|TRBV3-1
TGTGCCAGCAGCCAAGTACCCCCGGGGAATTCACCCCTCCACTTT
CASSQVPPGNSPLHF
>TRBJ1-1|.|many|TRBV2
TGTGCCAGCAGTGACAGCCCATACATGAACACTGAAGCTTTCTTT
CASSDSPYMNTEAFF
>TRBJ1-1|.|.|TRBV5-1
TGCGCCAGCAGCCATGACAGCTCGAACACTGAAGCTTTCTTT
CASSHDSSNTEAFF
>TRBJ2-5|.|many|TRBV28
TGTGCCAGCAGTCCGGGTCCTCAAGGGGTTTATGAGACCCAGTACTTC
CASSPGPQGVYETQYF
>TRBJ1-5|.|many|TRBV20-1
TGCAGTGGCACCCAGGGTTCGGGCAGCAATCAGCCCCAGCATTTT
CSGTQGSGSNQPQHF
>TRBJ2-4|TRBD2|many|TRBV2
TGTGCCAGCAGTGAACTAGCGGGGACGCTCGTTCAGTACTTC
CASSELAGTLVQYF
>TRBJ2-7|TRBD1|.|TRBV20-1
TGCAGTGCTAGAGGGGGACAGGGAACGTACGAGCAGTACTTC
CSARGGQGTYEQYF
>TRBJ1-2|.|few|TRBV4-1
TGCGCCAGCAGCCAGGAAGTTAACTATGGCTACACCTTC
CASSQEVNYGYTF
>TRBJ2-5|.|many|TRBV28
TGTGCCAGCAGTTTATCGCTCCAAGAGACCCAGTACTTC
CASSLSLQETQYF